These 5 T cell receptor beta chains were sequenced from one sample in a study of early T cells in non-severe SARS-CoV-2 infection. Via MiXCR, TCRdb re-called the 5' RACE reads, giving one row per CDR3 protein. The sample has 25,000 to 35,000 distinct CDR3 sequences, about 6% seen once. The sample taken for sequencing was whole blood. Receptors were obtained from an adult who was a healthcare worker with PCR-confirmed SARS-CoV-2 infection or an uninfected control (not recorded which).

This clonotype occurred many times. In DNA, the CDR3 is TGTGCCAGCAGCACCCTCGGGCTCCTAAATGAAAAACTGTTTTTT. Its protein is CASSTLGLLNEKLFF. This sequence joins TRBV7-6 and TRBJ1-4; D remains ambiguous. There are 15 residues in the CDR3. Trimming pared 5 bases from V and 5 bases from J, leaving 15 bases between. Germline V gene data show CDR1 as SGHVS and CDR2 as FNYEAQ. Full variable domain (outside the CDR3, taken from reference TRBV7-6 and TRBJ1-4): GAGVSQSPRYKVTKRGQDVALRCDPISGHVSLYWYRQALGQGPEFLTYFNYEAQQDKSGLPNDRFSAERPEGSISTLTIQRTEQRDSAMYRCASSTLGLLNEKLFFGSGTQLSVL.

This clonotype came up many times. The J gene is TRBJ1-6, the V gene TRBV5-4; D not certain. This CDR3 comprises 14 residues. V lost 0 bases, J lost 9 bases, and 10 bases lay in between. Germline values: CDR1 SGHNT, CDR2 YYREEE (reference sequence). The CDR3 DNA follows: TGTGCCAGCAGCTTGGCCGGGATCGGTTCACCCCTCCACTTT. It translates to CASSLAGIGSPLHF. Supplemented by reference TRBV5-4 and TRBJ1-6, the full variable domain reads ETGVTQSPTHLIKTRGQQVTLRCSSQSGHNTVSWYQQALGQGPQFIFQYYREEENGRGNFPPRFSGLQFPNYSSELNVNALELDDSALYLCASSLAGIGSPLHFGNGTRLTVT.

CDR3 in amino acids: CASSPNGVNTEAFF. The CDR3 bases are TGTGCCAGCTCACCAAACGGGGTCAACACTGAAGCTTTCTTT. The V call is TRBV18, the J call TRBJ1-1; D is ambiguous. This CDR3 comprises 14 residues. Trimming shortened V by 2 bases and J by 2 bases, and 9 bases separated the two germline ends. Germline CDR1 KGHSH, CDR2 LQKENI.

The chain uses TRBV10-3 and TRBJ1-3; D gene uncertain. Germline V gene sequence: CDR1 ENHRY, CDR2 SYGVKD. The CDR3 has 16 amino acids. V was shortened by 6 bases and J by 0 bases, with 15 bases between the two germline ends. For the CDR3, the DNA is TGTGCCATCAGCCCCTTAACAAGCCCCTCTGGAAACACCATATATTTT. Its protein product is CAISPLTSPSGNTIYF.

This clonotype was counted many times. The chain carries TRBV7-2 and TRBJ2-7; TRBD2 might be the D (5 bases). There are 15 residues in the CDR3. V shed 5 bases and J shed 4 bases, with 18 bases lying between them. The V gene's germline CDR1 is SGHTA and CDR2 FQGNSA. CDR3 in DNA: TGTGCCAGCAGCGCCCCGGGATCGGGTTCGTACGAGCAGTACTTC. It is translated as CASSAPGSGSYEQYF.